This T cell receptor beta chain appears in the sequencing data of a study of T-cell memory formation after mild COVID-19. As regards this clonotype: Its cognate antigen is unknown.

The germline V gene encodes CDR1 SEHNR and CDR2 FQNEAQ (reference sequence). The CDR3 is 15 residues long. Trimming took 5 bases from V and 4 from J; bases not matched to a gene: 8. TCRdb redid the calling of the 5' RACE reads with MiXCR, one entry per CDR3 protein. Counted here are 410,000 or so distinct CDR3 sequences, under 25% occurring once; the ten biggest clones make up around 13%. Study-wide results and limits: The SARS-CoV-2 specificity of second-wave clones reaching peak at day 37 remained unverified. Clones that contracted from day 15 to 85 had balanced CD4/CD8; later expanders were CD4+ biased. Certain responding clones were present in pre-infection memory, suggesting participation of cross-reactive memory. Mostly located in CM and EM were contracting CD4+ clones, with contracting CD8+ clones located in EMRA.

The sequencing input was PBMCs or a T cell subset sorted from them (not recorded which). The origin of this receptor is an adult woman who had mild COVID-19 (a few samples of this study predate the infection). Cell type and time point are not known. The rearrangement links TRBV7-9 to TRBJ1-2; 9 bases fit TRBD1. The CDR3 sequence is CASSPPGQGVYGYTF. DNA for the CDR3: TGTGCCAGCAGCCCCCCGGGACAGGGCGTCTATGGCTACACCTTC.